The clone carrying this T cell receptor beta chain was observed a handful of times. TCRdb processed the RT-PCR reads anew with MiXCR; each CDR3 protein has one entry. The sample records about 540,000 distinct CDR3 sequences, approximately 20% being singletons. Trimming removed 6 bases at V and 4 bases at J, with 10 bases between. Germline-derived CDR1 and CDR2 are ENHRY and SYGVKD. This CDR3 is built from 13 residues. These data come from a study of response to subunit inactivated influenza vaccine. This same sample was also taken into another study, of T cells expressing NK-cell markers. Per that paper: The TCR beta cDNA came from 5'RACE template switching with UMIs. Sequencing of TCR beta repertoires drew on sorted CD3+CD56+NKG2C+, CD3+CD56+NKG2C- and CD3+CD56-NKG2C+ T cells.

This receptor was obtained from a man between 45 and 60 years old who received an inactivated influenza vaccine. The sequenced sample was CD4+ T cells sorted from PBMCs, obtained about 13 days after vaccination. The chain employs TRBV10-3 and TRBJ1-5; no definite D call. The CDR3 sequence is CAISPGENQPQHF. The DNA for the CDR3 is TGTGCCATCAGCCCGGGAGAAAATCAGCCCCAGCATTTT.